This TCR beta chain was recorded in a study of T cells in Graves' hyperthyroidism and ophthalmopathy. Amplification yielded TCR beta CDR3 regions, with RNA transcripts as the source. Researchers ran a first-round RT-PCR on the TCR CDR3 using the HTBI primer set. TCRdb re-derived calls from the multiplex PCR reads in MiXCR, one entry per CDR3 protein. Altogether 660,000 or so distinct CDR3 sequences are present, just under 45% being singletons, with the ten largest covering less than 9%. Study results and limitations: In validation, the model predicted ophthalmopathy. These predictions came a median 6.5 months before onset. Clonotypes that were expanded in thyroid above 0.001 mostly appeared in blood too.

Patients were excluded because of uncontrolled infection, other autoimmune disease, pregnancy or lactation. Germline assignment: CDR1 DFQATT and CDR2 SNEGSKA (reference sequence). Unmatched junction bases numbered 13, after V lost 2 bases and J lost 4 bases. The CDR3 has 19 residues. As for this clonotype: Antigen specificity is unknown.

The sample comprised peripheral blood or thyroid tissue (not recorded which). The TCR comes from an adult man with Graves' disease, either hyperthyroidism or ophthalmopathy (not recorded which). The chain combines TRBV20-1 with TRBJ2-5, with TRBD2 identical over 16 bases. CDR3 in amino acids: CSARSTTGTSGRAAETQYF. CDR3 sequence (DNA): TGCAGTGCTAGAAGTACCACGGGGACTAGCGGGAGGGCAGCAGAGACCCAGTACTTC.